Shown below are 2 T cell receptor beta chains from a single sample sequenced in a study of blood T cell repertoires in COVID-19 (dated by TCRdb to the early 2020s). The receptor library was made with the immunoSEQ multiplex PCR assay. TCRdb took over this immuneACCESS table, retaining in-frame rearrangements with V and J assigned. Such tables are incomplete; in checked studies, under half of the missing clones stem from an unresolved V gene, and the remainder is unexplained. The sample table contains roughly 400,000 clones; only one count was recorded for about 88% of them. The top ten clones comprise about 1.4% of the sample. Sequencing input: PBMCs or T cells enriched from blood (not recorded which). The receptors here all came from a woman between 18 and 30 years old who had been exposed to COVID-19.

This clone has just one count. The rearrangement links TRBV12-3 or TRBV12-4 to TRBJ2-2, with 8 positions matching TRBD1. Losses at the gene ends were 11 bases for V and 5 bases for J; bases not matched to a gene: 4. The CDR3 is 12 amino acids. The CDR3 spells CAGRTGTGELFF. In DNA form, the CDR3 reads TGTGCCGGTAGGACAGGGACCGGGGAGCTGTTTTTT.

The gene calls are TRBV2 and TRBJ2-5, with unresolved D. The CDR3 extends over 16 amino acids. Germline V gene lookup returns CDR1 SNHLY and CDR2 FYNNEI. Trimming stripped 3 bases from V and 2 bases from J, with 16 bases between. CDR3 coding DNA: TGTGCCAGCAGTGACCTCCAGACGCGGCAGCAAGAGACCCAGTACTTC. It encodes CASSDLQTRQQETQYF.